The entry below gives a single TCR beta chain sequence along with its context. The record originates from a study of blood T cell repertoires in COVID-19. Study-wide background: Acute-phase and convalescent COVID-19 samples originated in the United States, Italy and Spain. Sample material is recorded as cDNA or gDNA derived from T cells, B-cell-depleted T cells, or PBMCs.

Original data processing: Reference gene primer amplification in the assay estimated nucleated cell counts. Produced via immunoSEQ multiplex PCR; TCRdb's table is partial and in-frame only. V, J and clone size derive from that table, while D and trimming were established from the DNA sequence. The sample has almost 400,000 clones, 89% seen once. The germline V gene encodes CDR1 SGDLS and CDR2 YYNGEE. V trimming: 7 bases; J trimming: 5 bases; junction bases outside the gene matches: 7. The CDR3 has 15 residues. Recovery meant two consecutive negative NP/OP PCR tests, professional clearance, or resolved symptoms.

The rearrangement uses TRBV9 and TRBJ2-2, with TRBD2 matching over 11 bases. This TCR was sampled from a woman in her 30s who had recovered from COVID-19. Sequencing was performed on PBMCs or T cells enriched from blood (not recorded which). The CDR3 sequence is CASRPSGGRTGELFF. The CDR3 DNA is TGTGCCAGCCGTCCTAGCGGGGGGCGAACCGGGGAGCTGTTTTTT.